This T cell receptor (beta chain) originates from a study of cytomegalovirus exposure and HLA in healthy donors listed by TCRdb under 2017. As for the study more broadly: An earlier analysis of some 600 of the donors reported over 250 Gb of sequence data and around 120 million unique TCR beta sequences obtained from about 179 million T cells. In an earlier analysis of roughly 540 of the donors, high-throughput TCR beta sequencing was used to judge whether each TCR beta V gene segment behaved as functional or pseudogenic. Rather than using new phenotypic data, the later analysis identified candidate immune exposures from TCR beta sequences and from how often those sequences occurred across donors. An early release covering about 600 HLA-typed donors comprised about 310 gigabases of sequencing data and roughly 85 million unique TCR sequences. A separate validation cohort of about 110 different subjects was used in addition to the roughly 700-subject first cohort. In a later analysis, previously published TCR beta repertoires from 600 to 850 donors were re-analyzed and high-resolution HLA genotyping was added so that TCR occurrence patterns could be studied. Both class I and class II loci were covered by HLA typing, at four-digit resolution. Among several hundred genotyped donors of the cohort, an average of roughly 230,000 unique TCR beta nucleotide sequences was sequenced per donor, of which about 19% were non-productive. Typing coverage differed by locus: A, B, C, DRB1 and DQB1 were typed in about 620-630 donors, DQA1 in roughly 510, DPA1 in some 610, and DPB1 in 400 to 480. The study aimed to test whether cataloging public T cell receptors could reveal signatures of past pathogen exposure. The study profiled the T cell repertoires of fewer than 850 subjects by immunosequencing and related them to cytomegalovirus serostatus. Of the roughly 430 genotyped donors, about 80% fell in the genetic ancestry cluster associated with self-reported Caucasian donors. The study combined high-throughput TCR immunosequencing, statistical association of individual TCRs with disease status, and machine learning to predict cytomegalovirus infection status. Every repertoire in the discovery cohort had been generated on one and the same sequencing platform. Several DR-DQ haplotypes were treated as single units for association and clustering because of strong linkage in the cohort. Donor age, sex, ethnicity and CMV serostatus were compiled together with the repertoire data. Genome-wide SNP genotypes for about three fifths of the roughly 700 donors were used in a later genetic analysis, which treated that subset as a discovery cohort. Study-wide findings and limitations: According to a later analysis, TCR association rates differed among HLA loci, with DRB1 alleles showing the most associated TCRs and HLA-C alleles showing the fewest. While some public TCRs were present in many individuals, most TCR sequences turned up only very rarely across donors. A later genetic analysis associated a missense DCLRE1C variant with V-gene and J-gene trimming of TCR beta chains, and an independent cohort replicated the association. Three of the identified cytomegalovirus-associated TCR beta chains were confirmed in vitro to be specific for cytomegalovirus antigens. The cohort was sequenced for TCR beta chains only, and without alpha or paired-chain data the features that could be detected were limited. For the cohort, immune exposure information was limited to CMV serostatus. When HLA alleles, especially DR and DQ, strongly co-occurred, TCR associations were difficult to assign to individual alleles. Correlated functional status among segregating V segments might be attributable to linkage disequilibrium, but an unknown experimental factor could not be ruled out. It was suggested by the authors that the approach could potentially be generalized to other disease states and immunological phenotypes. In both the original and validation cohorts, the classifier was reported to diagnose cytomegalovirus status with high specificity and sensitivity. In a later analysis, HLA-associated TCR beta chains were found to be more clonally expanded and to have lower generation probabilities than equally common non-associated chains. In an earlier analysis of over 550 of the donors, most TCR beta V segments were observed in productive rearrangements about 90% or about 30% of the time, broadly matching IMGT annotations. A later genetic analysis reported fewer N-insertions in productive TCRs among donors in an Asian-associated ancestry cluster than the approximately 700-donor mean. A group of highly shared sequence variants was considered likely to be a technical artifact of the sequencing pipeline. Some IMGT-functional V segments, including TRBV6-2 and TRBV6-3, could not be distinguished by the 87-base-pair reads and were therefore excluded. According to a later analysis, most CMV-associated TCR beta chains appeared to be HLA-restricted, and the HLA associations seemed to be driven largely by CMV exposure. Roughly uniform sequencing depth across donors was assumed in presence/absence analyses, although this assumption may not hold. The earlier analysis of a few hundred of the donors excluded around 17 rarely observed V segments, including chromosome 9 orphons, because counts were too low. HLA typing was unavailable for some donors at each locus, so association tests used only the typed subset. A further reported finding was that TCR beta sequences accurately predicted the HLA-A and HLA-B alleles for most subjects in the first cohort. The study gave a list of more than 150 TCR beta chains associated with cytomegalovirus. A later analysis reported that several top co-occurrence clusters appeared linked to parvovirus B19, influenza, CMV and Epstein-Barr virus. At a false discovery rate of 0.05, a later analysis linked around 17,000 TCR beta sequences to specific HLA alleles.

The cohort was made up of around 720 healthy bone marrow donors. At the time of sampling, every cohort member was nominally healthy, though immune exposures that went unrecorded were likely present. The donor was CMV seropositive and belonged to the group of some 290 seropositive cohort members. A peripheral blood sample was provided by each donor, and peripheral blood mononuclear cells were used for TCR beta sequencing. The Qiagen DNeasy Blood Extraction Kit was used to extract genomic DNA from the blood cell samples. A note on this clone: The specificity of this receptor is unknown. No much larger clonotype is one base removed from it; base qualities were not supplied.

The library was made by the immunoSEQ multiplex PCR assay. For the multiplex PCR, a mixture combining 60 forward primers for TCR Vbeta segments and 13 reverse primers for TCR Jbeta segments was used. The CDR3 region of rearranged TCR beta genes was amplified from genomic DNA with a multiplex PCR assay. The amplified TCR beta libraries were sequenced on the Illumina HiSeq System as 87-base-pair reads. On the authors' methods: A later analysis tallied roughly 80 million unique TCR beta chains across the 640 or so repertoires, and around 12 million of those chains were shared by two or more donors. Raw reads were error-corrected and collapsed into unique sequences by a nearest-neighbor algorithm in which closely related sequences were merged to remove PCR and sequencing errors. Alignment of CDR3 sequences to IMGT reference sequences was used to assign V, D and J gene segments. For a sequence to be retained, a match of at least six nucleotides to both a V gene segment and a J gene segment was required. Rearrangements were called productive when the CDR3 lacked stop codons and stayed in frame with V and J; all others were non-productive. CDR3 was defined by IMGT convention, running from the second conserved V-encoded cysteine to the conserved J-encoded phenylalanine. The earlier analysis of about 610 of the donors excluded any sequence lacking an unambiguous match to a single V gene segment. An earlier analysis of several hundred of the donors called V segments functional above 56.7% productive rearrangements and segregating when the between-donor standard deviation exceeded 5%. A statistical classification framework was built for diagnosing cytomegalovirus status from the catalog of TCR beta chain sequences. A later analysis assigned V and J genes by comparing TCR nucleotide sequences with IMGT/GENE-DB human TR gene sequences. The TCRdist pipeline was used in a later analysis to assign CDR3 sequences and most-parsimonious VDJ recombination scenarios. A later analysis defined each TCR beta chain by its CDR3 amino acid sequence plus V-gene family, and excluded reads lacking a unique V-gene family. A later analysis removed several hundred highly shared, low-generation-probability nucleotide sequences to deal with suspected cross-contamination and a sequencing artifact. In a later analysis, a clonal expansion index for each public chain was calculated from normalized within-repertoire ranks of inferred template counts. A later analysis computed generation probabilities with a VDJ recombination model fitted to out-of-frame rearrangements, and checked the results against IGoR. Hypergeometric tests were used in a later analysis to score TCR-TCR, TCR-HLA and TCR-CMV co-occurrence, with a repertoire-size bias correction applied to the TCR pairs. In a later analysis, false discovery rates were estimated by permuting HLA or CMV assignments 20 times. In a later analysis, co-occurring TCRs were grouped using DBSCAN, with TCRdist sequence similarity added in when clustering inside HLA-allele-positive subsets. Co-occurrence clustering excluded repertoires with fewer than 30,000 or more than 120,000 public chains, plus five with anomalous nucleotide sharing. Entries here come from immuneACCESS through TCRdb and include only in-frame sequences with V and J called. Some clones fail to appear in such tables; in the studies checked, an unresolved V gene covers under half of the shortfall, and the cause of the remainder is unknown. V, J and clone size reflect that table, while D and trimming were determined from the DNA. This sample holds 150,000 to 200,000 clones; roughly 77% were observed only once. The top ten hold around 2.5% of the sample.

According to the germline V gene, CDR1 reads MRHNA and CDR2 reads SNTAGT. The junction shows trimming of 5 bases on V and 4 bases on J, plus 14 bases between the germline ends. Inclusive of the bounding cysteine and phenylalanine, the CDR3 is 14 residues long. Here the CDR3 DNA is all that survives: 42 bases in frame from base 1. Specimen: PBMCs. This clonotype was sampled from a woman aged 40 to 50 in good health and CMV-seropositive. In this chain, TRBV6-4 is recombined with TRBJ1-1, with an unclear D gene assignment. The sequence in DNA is TGTGCCAGCAGTCTGACGGCCGAGGGCACTGAAGCTTTCTTT. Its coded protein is CASSLTAEGTEAFF.